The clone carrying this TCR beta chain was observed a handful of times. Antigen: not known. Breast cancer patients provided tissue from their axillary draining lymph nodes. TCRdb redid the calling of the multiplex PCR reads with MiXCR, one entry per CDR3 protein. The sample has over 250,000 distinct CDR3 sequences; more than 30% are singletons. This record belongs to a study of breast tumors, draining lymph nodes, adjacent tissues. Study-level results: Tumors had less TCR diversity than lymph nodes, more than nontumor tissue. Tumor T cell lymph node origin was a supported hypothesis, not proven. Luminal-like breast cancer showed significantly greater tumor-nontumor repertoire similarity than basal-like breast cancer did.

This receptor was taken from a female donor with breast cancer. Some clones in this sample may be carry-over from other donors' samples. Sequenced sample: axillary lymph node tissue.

As DNA, the CDR3 is TGTGCCAGCTCGGTCCGGGAGGGGGGCTACGAGCAGTACTTC. Its protein is CASSVREGGYEQYF. The chain recombines TRBV6-1 with TRBJ2-7; 8 bases are shared with TRBD2. Germline assignment: CDR1 MNHNS and CDR2 SASEGT. Trimming removed 8 bases from V and 3 bases from J; junction bases left unmatched: 9. This CDR3 is built from 14 residues.